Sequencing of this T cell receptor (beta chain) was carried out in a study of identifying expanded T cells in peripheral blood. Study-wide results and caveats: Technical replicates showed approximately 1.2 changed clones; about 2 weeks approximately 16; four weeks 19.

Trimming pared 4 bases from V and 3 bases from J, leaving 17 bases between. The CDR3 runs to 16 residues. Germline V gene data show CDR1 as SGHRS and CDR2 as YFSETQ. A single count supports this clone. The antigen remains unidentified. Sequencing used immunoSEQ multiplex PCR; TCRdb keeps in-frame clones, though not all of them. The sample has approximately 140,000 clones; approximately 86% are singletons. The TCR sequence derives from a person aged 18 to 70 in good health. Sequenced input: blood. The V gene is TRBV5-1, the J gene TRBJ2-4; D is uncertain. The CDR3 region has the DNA TGCGCCAGCAGCCCCGTGACGGGCATAGACAAAAACATTCAGTACTTC. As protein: CASSPVTGIDKNIQYF.